This T cell receptor (beta chain) derives from a study of identical twins. A universal primer site was created by template switching, with the cDNA bearing unique molecular identifiers. TCRdb reanalysed the 5' RACE reads using MiXCR and keeps one entry per CDR3 protein. This table has hundreds of thousands of distinct CDR3 sequences, roughly 26% appearing once. Trimming shortened V by 2 bases and J by 4 bases, and 7 bases separated the two germline ends. The CDR3 spans 13 residues. This clonotype was seen repeatedly, ten times or more. This same sample was also taken into another study, of T cells expressing NK-cell markers. From that second work: HCMV seropositivity characterized seven of the eight sequenced donors, and seronegativity one. NKG2C+ dominant clonotypes from several donors made up about 1.0-7.0% of CD8+ T cells. Once again these clonotypes came out on top in the CD3+CD56-NKG2C+ fraction of a few donors.

This sequence joins TRBV12-3 or TRBV12-4 and TRBJ2-3; no clear D. Sequenced input: CD4+ T cells sorted from blood. This TCR came from a woman between 18 and 29 years old in good health. CDR3 sequence: CASSLTGADTQYF. DNA for the CDR3: TGTGCCAGCAGTTTAACGGGTGCAGATACGCAGTATTTT.